The rows below give T cell receptor beta chains drawn from one sample of a study of sequential checkpoint blockade in melanoma. TCRdb's table, derived via immunoSEQ multiplex PCR, lists solely in-frame clones and lacks some. The sample has over 10,000 clones, almost 85% seen once; the top ten hold approximately 26%. The sample here was CD8+ T cells sorted from blood (inferred from file names), taken from a patient given nivolumab and ipilimumab in sequence. These TCRs come from a human donor with melanoma. Both conserved end residues are part of each CDR3. D genes are given only for firm matches. Expanded clones get a size class; other rows say once, few or many, or leave the size out.

v_call	clone_size	d_call	j_call	cdr3_aa	cdr3_nt
TRBV18	-	-	TRBJ2-7	CASSPLDSYEQYF	TGTGCCAGCTCACCCCTAGACAGTTACGAGCAGTACTTC
TRBV19	-	-	TRBJ2-7	CASNRQGHEQYF	TGTGCCAGTAATAGACAAGGCCACGAGCAGTACTTC
TRBV6-1	-	-	TRBJ2-7	CASSEALSYYEQYF	TGTGCCAGCAGTGAAGCTTTGAGTTACTACGAGCAGTACTTC
TRBV7-3	-	TRBD2	TRBJ2-1	CASSFTPLAGDEQFF	TGTGCCAGCAGTTTTACCCCTCTAGCGGGGGATGAGCAGTTCTTC
TRBV5-8	few	-	TRBJ2-2	CASSLDPYSSIGELFF	TGTGCCAGCAGCTTGGATCCCTACTCGAGTATCGGGGAGCTGTTTTTT
TRBV9	-	TRBD2	TRBJ2-5	CASSGTSGGPMYF	TGTGCCAGCAGCGGGACTAGCGGGGGGCCCATGTACTTC
TRBV11-1	-	TRBD2	TRBJ2-7	CASSLGLAAYEQYF	TGTGCCAGCAGCTTAGGACTAGCGGCCTACGAGCAGTACTTC
TRBV7-8	-	-	TRBJ1-5	CASSLGAGSQPQHF	TGTGCCAGCAGCTTAGGGGCAGGGTCCCAGCCCCAGCATTTT
TRBV27	once	TRBD2	TRBJ2-1	CASSLMGTSGPFHNEQFF	TGTGCCAGCAGTTTAATGGGAACTAGCGGACCCTTTCACAATGAGCAGTTCTTC
TRBV9	-	-	TRBJ2-4	CASSVDGGLGNIQYF	TGTGCCAGCAGCGTAGACGGAGGGTTGGGAAACATTCAGTACTTC
TRBV19	-	-	TRBJ2-1	CATHVGGVNEQFF	TGTGCCACCCACGTAGGTGGAGTCAATGAGCAGTTCTTC
TRBV7-2	once	-	TRBJ2-7	CASSLARGESSYEQYF	TGTGCCAGCAGCTTAGCGCGTGGGGAGAGCTCCTACGAGCAGTACTTC
TRBV5-6	-	TRBD1	TRBJ1-2	CASSWTGGTNYGYTF	TGTGCCAGCAGCTGGACAGGGGGTACTAACTATGGCTACACCTTC
TRBV27	-	TRBD1	TRBJ2-7	CASSNTQGPYEQYF	TGTGCCAGCAGCAATACACAGGGGCCCTACGAGCAGTACTTC
TRBV9	-	-	TRBJ2-1	CASSPFASSYNEQFF	TGTGCCAGCAGCCCGTTTGCGAGTTCCTACAATGAGCAGTTCTTC
TRBV4-1	-	TRBD1	TRBJ1-5	CASSPRTGKSNQPQHF	TGCGCCAGCAGCCCACGGACAGGGAAGAGCAATCAGCCCCAGCATTTT
TRBV4-1	-	-	TRBJ2-1	CASSVSANSFQFF	TGCGCCAGCAGCGTCTCAGCGAACTCGTTTCAGTTCTTC
TRBV5-1	-	-	TRBJ2-7	CASSFGETYEQYF	TGCGCCAGCAGCTTCGGGGAGACGTACGAGCAGTACTTC
TRBV27	-	-	TRBJ2-7	CASSLRGIHEQYF	TGTGCCAGCAGTTTACGAGGGATCCACGAGCAGTACTTC
TRBV6-5	-	-	TRBJ2-7	CASSAGPPYEQYF	TGTGCCAGCAGTGCAGGGCCTCCCTACGAGCAGTACTTC
TRBV27	-	-	TRBJ1-4	CASRSTGFREKLFF	TGTGCCAGCAGGTCAACAGGTTTTCGGGAAAAACTGTTTTTT
TRBV27	-	-	TRBJ2-4	CASSPTVLAKNIQYF	TGTGCCAGCAGTCCTACAGTCTTAGCCAAAAACATTCAGTACTTC
TRBV6-1	-	-	TRBJ1-5	CASSGDRLNQPQHF	TGTGCCAGCAGTGGTGACAGGCTCAATCAGCCCCAGCATTTT
TRBV7-9	-	TRBD2	TRBJ2-2	CASSPSGGNTGELFF	TGTGCCAGCAGCCCTAGCGGGGGGAACACCGGGGAGCTGTTTTTT
TRBV4-2	-	TRBD1	TRBJ2-1	CASSQAGQGDEQFF	TGTGCCAGCAGCCAAGCGGGTCAGGGGGATGAGCAGTTCTTC
TRBV28	-	-	TRBJ1-5	CASSSSQYDSYQPQHF	TGTGCCAGCAGTTCATCTCAATACGACAGCTATCAGCCCCAGCATTTT
TRBV6-5	-	-	TRBJ2-7	CASSYSSVTNEQYF	TGTGCCAGCAGTTACTCGAGTGTCACGAACGAGCAGTACTTC
TRBV29-1	-	TRBD1	TRBJ1-1	CSVGGQTEAFF	TGCAGCGTTGGGGGACAGACTGAAGCTTTCTTT
TRBV11-2	-	TRBD2	TRBJ2-1	CASSLLAGREQFF	TGTGCCAGCAGCCTGCTAGCGGGCAGGGAGCAGTTCTTC
TRBV7-9	-	TRBD1	TRBJ2-7	CASSLAAGGIIYEQYF	TGTGCCAGCAGCTTAGCGGCAGGGGGCATAATTTACGAGCAGTACTTC
TRBV2	-	TRBD2	TRBJ2-2	CASSRVSGGTNTGELFF	TGTGCCAGCAGTCGAGTTAGCGGGGGGACAAACACCGGGGAGCTGTTTTTT
TRBV5-6	-	TRBD2	TRBJ2-1	CASSLGGGEQFF	TGTGCCAGCAGCTTGGGCGGGGGGGAGCAGTTCTTC
TRBV27	few	-	TRBJ1-2	CASSLEEGRGYTF	TGTGCCAGCAGTTTAGAGGAGGGTCGCGGCTACACCTTC
TRBV30	once	TRBD2	TRBJ2-1	CARSGLAGDLNEQFF	TGTGCCAGATCCGGACTAGCGGGAGATCTCAATGAGCAGTTCTTC
TRBV12-5	-	TRBD1	TRBJ1-4	CASGTPRDRSNEKLFF	TGTGCTAGTGGTACCCCCCGGGACAGATCTAATGAAAAACTGTTTTTT
TRBV29-1	-	-	TRBJ1-1	CSVPDTRNTEAFF	TGCAGCGTTCCGGACACACGGAACACTGAAGCTTTCTTT
TRBV6-6	-	TRBD1	TRBJ2-3	CASSRTGGKGDTQYF	TGTGCCAGCAGCCGGACAGGGGGCAAAGGGGATACGCAGTATTTT
TRBV15	-	-	TRBJ2-3	CATSSTTSTDTQYF	TGTGCCACCAGCAGTACGACAAGTACGGATACGCAGTATTTT
TRBV13	-	TRBD2	TRBJ2-3	CASSIGLAGPSSTDTQYF	TGTGCCAGCAGCATCGGACTAGCGGGGCCCTCTAGCACAGATACGCAGTATTTT
TRBV9	-	-	TRBJ1-1	CASSSTGVLGKKNTEAFF	TGTGCCAGCAGCTCCACAGGCGTTTTGGGAAAGAAGAACACTGAAGCTTTCTTT
TRBV5-4	-	TRBD1	TRBJ2-7	CASSLEGQVYEQYF	TGTGCCAGCAGCTTGGAGGGACAGGTCTACGAGCAGTACTTC
TRBV27	-	TRBD1	TRBJ1-4	CASSKQGRREKLFF	TGTGCCAGCAGTAAACAGGGGAGGAGAGAAAAACTGTTTTTT
TRBV27	-	-	TRBJ2-5	CASSPFREETQYF	TGTGCCAGCAGTCCCTTCCGGGAAGAGACCCAGTACTTC
TRBV19	-	-	TRBJ2-4	CASSISGAKNIQYF	TGTGCCAGTAGTATTAGCGGCGCCAAAAACATTCAGTACTTC
TRBV9	-	-	TRBJ2-1	CASSVERQLSSYNEQFF	TGTGCCAGCAGCGTAGAAAGACAGTTGAGCTCCTACAATGAGCAGTTCTTC
TRBV27	-	-	TRBJ1-1	CASSTGPGGTEAFF	TGTGCCAGCAGTACGGGACCGGGGGGCACTGAAGCTTTCTTT
TRBV7-9	-	-	TRBJ1-2	CASSWEGYTF	TGTGCCAGCAGCTGGGAGGGCTACACCTTC
TRBV7-9	-	TRBD1	TRBJ2-5	CASTLDRGLGEQYF	TGTGCCAGCACCTTGGACAGGGGGCTCGGGGAGCAGTACTTC
TRBV4-1	-	-	TRBJ1-3	CASSPGPDNTIYF	TGCGCCAGCAGCCCAGGGCCCGACAACACCATATATTTT
TRBV4-1	-	-	TRBJ2-1	CASSHLLDNEQFF	TGCGCCAGCAGCCACTTACTAGACAATGAGCAGTTCTTC
TRBV27	once	-	TRBJ2-2	CASSWPGGELFF	TGTGCCAGCAGTTGGCCGGGAGGGGAGCTGTTTTTT
TRBV27	-	TRBD2	TRBJ2-1	CASSLGLAGIYEQFF	TGTGCCAGCAGTTTAGGTCTAGCGGGAATCTATGAGCAGTTCTTC
TRBV9	-	TRBD2	TRBJ2-3	CASSVDGAGVTDTQYF	TGTGCCAGCAGCGTAGACGGAGCGGGAGTAACAGATACGCAGTATTTT
TRBV4-2	-	-	TRBJ2-7	CASSPTAGSRDEQYF	TGTGCCAGCAGCCCCACAGCGGGCTCACGGGACGAGCAGTACTTC
TRBV14	-	TRBD2	TRBJ2-1	CASSQPTSGWHNEQFF	TGTGCCAGCAGCCAACCGACTAGCGGTTGGCACAATGAGCAGTTCTTC
TRBV6-5	-	-	TRBJ1-2	CASSYSGGGYTF	TGTGCCAGCAGTTACTCGGGGGGTGGCTACACCTTC
TRBV28	-	-	TRBJ2-1	CASSLAGPNGVVGIYNEQFF	TGTGCCAGCAGTTTAGCCGGGCCTAACGGGGTAGTAGGGATTTACAATGAGCAGTTCTTC